The entry below describes one TCR beta chain. Its antigen is still unknown. These data belong to a study of shared clonotypes between healthy human individuals. Study-level background: Used for every donor were three CD4 naive, three CD4 memory, two CD8 naive and one CD8 memory plate. General observations from the study: A reduction in generation probabilities was seen for non-shared clonotypes relative to those shared by all four donors.

With 5 bases removed from V and 6 bases from J, the gap between germline ends came to 18 bases. The CDR3 is 15 residues long. Per the germline V gene, CDR1 is MDHEN and CDR2 is SYDVKM. Method: immunoSEQ multiplex PCR; TCRdb's copy keeps in-frame clones and lacks some. Of roughly 1,500,000 clones in the sample, approximately 98.5% are singletons; the top ten hold approximately 0.38%. The sequence came from a young man in good health. The sample taken for sequencing was naive CD4+ T cells sorted from blood. Regarding subset: CD45RA+ positively selected. This rearrangement joins TRBV28 to TRBJ2-3, with a tentative D call TRBD1 (6 bases). CDR3 nucleotides: TGTGCCAGCAGTACCCCTTCAGGGGCCGGGGATACGCAGTATTTT. This gives the protein CASSTPSGAGDTQYF. The full variable domain, with the rest looked up from reference TRBV28 and TRBJ2-3, is DVKVTQSSRYLVKRTGEKVFLECVQDMDHENMFWYRQDPGLGLRLIYFSYDVKMKEKGDIPEGYSVSREKKERFSLILESASTNQTSMYLCASSTPSGAGDTQYFGPGTRLTVL.